These 17 T cell receptor beta chains were all obtained from the same sample, sequenced in a study of T cells in Graves' hyperthyroidism and ophthalmopathy. The CDR3 regions of TCR beta were amplified from RNA transcripts. First-round RT-PCR of the TCR CDR3 relied on the HTBI primer set. TCRdb independently ran MiXCR on the multiplex PCR reads; one entry per CDR3 protein. The repertoire holds around 580,000 distinct CDR3 sequences, approximately 16% seen once, with 15% to 20% in the top ten. The specimen sequenced was blood. These receptors all come from a woman under 30 with Graves' hyperthyroidism.

This clonotype was seen at least ten times. J is TRBJ2-7 and V is TRBV29-1, with D perhaps matching TRBD2 (6 bases). Trimming removed 8 bases from V and 4 bases from J, with 18 bases in between. This CDR3 has 13 residues. The germline gives CDR1 SQVTM, CDR2 ANQGSEA. The DNA for the CDR3 is TGCAGCACAAAGGTCGGCGGGACTTACGAGCAGTACTTC. This gives the protein CSTKVGGTYEQYF.

The rearrangement joins TRBV7-6 to TRBJ1-4; no definite D call. This CDR3 spans 15 amino acids. Germline V lookup: CDR1 SGHVS, CDR2 FNYEAQ. Trimming cost V 2 bases and J 3 bases, with 10 bases left between them. The CDR3 loop is CASSLFNGPNEKLFF. The DNA of the CDR3 is TGTGCCAGCAGCTTATTTAACGGCCCTAATGAAAAACTGTTTTTT.

This clonotype was detected a few times. The rearrangement uses TRBV19 and TRBJ2-5; no definite D call. From germline, CDR1 is LNHDA and CDR2 SQIVND (reference sequence). Trimming removed 3 bases from V and 1 base from J, with 6 bases in between. The CDR3 totals 13 residues. The CDR3 loop reads CASSMRTQETQYF. The DNA for the CDR3 is TGTGCCAGTAGTATGCGGACCCAAGAGACCCAGTACTTC.

The rearrangement joins TRBV9 to TRBJ1-1; no reliable D call. Trimming removed 0 bases from V and 3 bases from J, with 15 bases in between. This CDR3 region has 16 residues. Germline V gene sequence: CDR1 SGDLS, CDR2 YYNGEE. The CDR3 DNA sequence: TGTGCCAGCAGCGTAGCCCCCTCGAGGGCACACACTGAAGCTTTCTTT. Translated, it gives CASSVAPSRAHTEAFF.

This clonotype was observed at least ten times. This sequence joins TRBV5-1 and TRBJ2-7; 7 positions agree with TRBD1. CDR3 length: 15 amino acids. Unmatched junction bases numbered 9, after V lost 3 bases and J lost 3 bases. CDR1 SGHRS and CDR2 YFSETQ come from the germline V gene. CDR3 sequence (DNA): TGCGCCAGCAGCTCAAACAGGGGTGATATCTACGAGCAGTACTTC. Its translation is CASSSNRGDIYEQYF.

This clonotype was recorded at least ten times. The J gene is TRBJ1-5, the V gene TRBV7-2; tentatively, D is TRBD1 (6 bases). Germline CDR1 and CDR2: SGHTA and FQGNSA. With 5 bases removed from V and 10 bases from J, the gap between germline ends came to 24 bases. This CDR3 is built from 16 residues. In nucleotides, the CDR3 is TGTGCCAGCAGCCTCCGACCAACAGGGTTAGGATCCCCCCAGCATTTT. Translated, it gives CASSLRPTGLGSPQHF.

This clonotype was picked up a small number of times. The chain is built from TRBV27 and TRBJ2-3, with D possibly TRBD2 on 5 matching bases. V lost 11 bases to trimming and J lost 1 base, with 19 bases between them. The CDR3 has 15 residues. Germline loops: CDR1 MNHEY, CDR2 SMNVEV (reference sequence). The CDR3 protein is CASYRGVPRTDTQYF. CDR3 DNA: TGTGCCTCCTATCGGGGAGTGCCACGCACAGATACGCAGTATTTT.

In this sample, this clonotype turned up many times. V usage is TRBV2 and J usage is TRBJ2-1; TRBD2 agrees at 11 bases. V shed 5 bases and J 1 base; nucleotides not matched to a gene: 10. The CDR3 contains 18 residues. Germline V gives CDR1 SNHLY, CDR2 FYNNEI. The CDR3 DNA follows: TGTGCCAGCAGTATTGGAATAGGGACTAGCGGTTCCTACAATGAGCAGTTCTTC. Translated: CASSIGIGTSGSYNEQFF. The complete variable domain, with remaining parts taken from reference TRBV2 and TRBJ2-1, reads EPEVTQTPSHQVTQMGQEVILRCVPISNHLYFYWYRQILGQKVEFLVSFYNNEISEKSEIFDDQFSVERPDGSNFTLKIRSTKLEDSAMYFCASSIGIGTSGSYNEQFFGPGTRLTVL.

This clonotype was observed at least ten times. This chain connects TRBV7-2 to TRBJ2-1; 11 positions match TRBD2. The CDR3 is 13 residues long. Germline V gene lookup returns CDR1 SGHTA and CDR2 FQGNSA. V gave up 6 bases and J gave up 6 bases; unmatched junction bases: 1. CDR3 residues: CASRLAGANEQFF. CDR3 in DNA: TGTGCCAGCAGACTAGCGGGAGCCAATGAGCAGTTCTTC.

This clonotype occurred many times. The rearrangement uses TRBV24-1 and TRBJ2-5; 7 bases match TRBD1. The germline CDR1 and CDR2 sequences are KGHDR and SFDVKD. This CDR3 contains 14 residues. The junction had 6 bases not matched to a gene; V was cut back by 4 bases and J by 5 bases. This chain's CDR3 is CATSEPGQRETQYF. The DNA of the CDR3 is TGTGCCACCAGTGAGCCGGGACAGCGGGAGACCCAGTACTTC.

The genes are TRBV4-1 and TRBJ2-3; D unresolved. V lost 1 base, J lost 4 bases, and 12 bases lay in between. The CDR3 spans 15 residues. In germline, CDR1 is MGHRA, CDR2 YSYEKL. CDR3 in DNA: TGCGCCAGCAGCCAAGGACATGCCCGCGCAGATACGCAGTATTTT. Its translation: CASSQGHARADTQYF.

The table lists this clonotype with many counts. The chain couples TRBV4-3 to TRBJ2-2; 11 bases map to TRBD2. J was trimmed by 2 bases and V by 5 bases; bases with no gene match: 10. Looked up from germline, CDR1 is LGHNA and CDR2 is YSLEER. The CDR3 extends over 18 amino acids. The CDR3 sequence: CASSKQSSGGSNTGELFF. CDR3 in DNA: TGCGCCAGCAGCAAACAGTCTAGCGGGGGGTCCAACACCGGGGAGCTGTTTTTT.

This clonotype was detected only a few times. The chain employs TRBV7-9 and TRBJ1-3, with D hard to call. V was cut by 3 bases and J by 0 bases, with 12 bases left in between. From germline, CDR1 is SEHNR and CDR2 FQNEAQ (reference sequence). The CDR3 is 16 residues long. The CDR3 DNA reads TGTGCCAGCAGCTTTGGACCGACGTCCTCTGGAAACACCATATATTTT. Residues: CASSFGPTSSGNTIYF.

This clonotype was counted between two and nine times. One junction end disagrees with the germline gene, perhaps due to a read error. V gene TRBV20-1 combines with J gene TRBJ2-1, with 14 positions matching TRBD2. The CDR3 extends over 18 amino acids. Germline V gene data show CDR1 as DFQATT and CDR2 as SNEGSKA (reference sequence). CDR3 sequence reads: CSARPGLAGGAGYNEHFF. As DNA, the CDR3 is TGCAGTGCTAGACCTGGACTAGCGGGGGGCGCCGGTTACAATGAGCACTTCTTC.

The V gene is TRBV2, the J gene TRBJ2-5; D is unclear. CDR1 is SNHLY and CDR2 is FYNNEI in the germline V gene. V lost 10 bases and J lost 2, with 14 bases in between. This CDR3 has 13 residues. The CDR3 DNA follows: TGTGCCAACTCGAGAAGTACTCAAGAGACCCAGTACTTC. This gives the protein CANSRSTQETQYF.

At least ten counts were recorded for this clonotype. The chain combines TRBV12-3 or TRBV12-4 with TRBJ2-3; the match to TRBD2 covers 15 bases. The CDR3 runs to 20 residues. Trimming took 2 bases from V and 2 from J; bases not matched to a gene: 11. CDR3 sequence reads: CASSLMYGLAGGHHTDTQYF. In DNA form, the CDR3 reads TGTGCCAGCAGTTTAATGTATGGACTAGCGGGGGGGCATCACACAGATACGCAGTATTTT.

This rearrangement joins TRBV4-2 to TRBJ2-1; 12 bases match TRBD2. Germline CDR1 and CDR2: LGHNA and YNFKEQ. With V trimmed by 4 bases and J by 7 bases, 5 bases remained unmatched. The CDR3 covers 15 residues. CDR3 DNA: TGTGCCAGCAGCCTTTTCGGGACTAGCGGGAATGAGCAGTTCTTC. Its translation is CASSLFGTSGNEQFF.